The clone carrying this T cell receptor (beta chain) was seen a handful of times. It was with a sample-barcoded 5' primer and a J-beta primer mix that a second PCR of roughly 7 to 12 cycles was run. TCRdb analysed the 5' RACE reads with MiXCR anew, one entry per CDR3 protein. This sample has more than 500,000 distinct CDR3 sequences; about a quarter occur once, and the top ten carry about 3.9%. In each sample, at least 6 million PBMCs were isolated. This sample is part of a study of blood T cells in healthy people across ages. Study-level information: There was about one barcoded beta molecule captured by template switching per two T cells.

Germline V gene data show CDR1 as ENHRY and CDR2 as SYGVKD. V was pared by 2 bases and J by 0 bases, with 11 bases between. The CDR3 is 16 amino acids. These same data were also listed under a study on T cells of mothers and their children. That work adds: In the second PCR, M1S primer introduced barcodes and 2-4 random bases.

V and J are TRBV10-3 and TRBJ2-1; possibly TRBD1 for D (5 bases). The TCR sequence derives from a boy under 10 years old in good health. Material for sequencing was blood. The CDR3 here is CAISERGPSSYNEQFF. The CDR3 DNA is TGTGCCATCAGTGAGAGGGGCCCAAGCTCCTACAATGAGCAGTTCTTC.